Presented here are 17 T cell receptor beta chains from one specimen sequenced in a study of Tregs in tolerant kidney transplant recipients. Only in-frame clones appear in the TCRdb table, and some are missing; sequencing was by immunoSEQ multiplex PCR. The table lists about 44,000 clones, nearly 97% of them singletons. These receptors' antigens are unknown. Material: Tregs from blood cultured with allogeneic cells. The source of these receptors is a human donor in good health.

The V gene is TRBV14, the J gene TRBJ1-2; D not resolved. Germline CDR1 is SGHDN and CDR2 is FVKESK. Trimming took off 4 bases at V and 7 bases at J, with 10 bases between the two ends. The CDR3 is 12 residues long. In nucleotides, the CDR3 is TGTGCCAGCAGCCGCCTCTCGGGTGGCTACACCTTC. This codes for CASSRLSGGYTF.

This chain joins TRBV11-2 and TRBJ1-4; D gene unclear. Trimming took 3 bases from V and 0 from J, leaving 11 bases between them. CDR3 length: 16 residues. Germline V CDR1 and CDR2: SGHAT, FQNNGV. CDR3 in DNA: TGTGCCAGCAGCTTCAGACCGGGGTCAACTAATGAAAAACTGTTTTTT. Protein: CASSFRPGSTNEKLFF.

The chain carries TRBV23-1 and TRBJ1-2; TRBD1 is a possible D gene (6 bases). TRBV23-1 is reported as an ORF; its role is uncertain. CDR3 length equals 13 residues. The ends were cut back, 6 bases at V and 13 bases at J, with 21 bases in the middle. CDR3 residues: CASSPGRSGARTF. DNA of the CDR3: TGCGCCAGCAGCCCCGGGAGGTCAGGGGCCCGCACCTTC.

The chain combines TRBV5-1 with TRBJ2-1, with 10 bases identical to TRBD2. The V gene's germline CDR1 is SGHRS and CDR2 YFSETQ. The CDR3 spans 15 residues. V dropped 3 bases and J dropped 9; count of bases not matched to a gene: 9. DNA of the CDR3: TGCGCCAGCAGCTCTGCCGGGACTAGCGTCAGTGAGCAGTTCTTC. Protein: CASSSAGTSVSEQFF.

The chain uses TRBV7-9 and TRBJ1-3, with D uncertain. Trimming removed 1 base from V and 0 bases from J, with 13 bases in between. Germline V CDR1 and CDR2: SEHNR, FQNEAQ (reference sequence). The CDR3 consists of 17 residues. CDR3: CASSLVSPRYSGNTIYF. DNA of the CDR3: TGTGCCAGCAGCTTAGTTTCTCCCCGGTACTCTGGAAACACCATATATTTT.

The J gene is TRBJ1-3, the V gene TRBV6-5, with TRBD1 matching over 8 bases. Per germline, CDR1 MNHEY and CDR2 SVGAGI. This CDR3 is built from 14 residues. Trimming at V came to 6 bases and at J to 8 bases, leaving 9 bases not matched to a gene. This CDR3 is CASSISGGRDTIYF. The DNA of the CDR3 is TGTGCCAGCAGCATATCAGGGGGCAGGGACACCATATATTTT.

In nucleotides, the CDR3 is TGTGCCAGCAGCCCACAACCGCCGGGACAGGGATCAGATACGCAGTATTTT. It translates to CASSPQPPGQGSDTQYF. The chain carries TRBV11-3 and TRBJ2-3, with TRBD1 matching 9 bases. Germline CDR1 SGHNT, CDR2 YENEEA. This CDR3 is 17 amino acids long. Trimming took 5 bases from V and 4 from J; bases not matched to a gene: 13.

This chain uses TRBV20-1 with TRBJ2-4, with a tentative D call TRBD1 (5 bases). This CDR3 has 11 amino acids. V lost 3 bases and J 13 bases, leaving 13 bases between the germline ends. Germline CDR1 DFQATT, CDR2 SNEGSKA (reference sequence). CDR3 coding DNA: TGCAGTGCTAGCCGTAGGGGCGAACAGTACTTC. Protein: CSASRRGEQYF.

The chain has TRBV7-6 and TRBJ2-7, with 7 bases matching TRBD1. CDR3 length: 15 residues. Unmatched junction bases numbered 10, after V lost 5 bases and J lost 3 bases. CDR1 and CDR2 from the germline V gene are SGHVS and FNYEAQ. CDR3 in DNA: TGTGCCAGCAGCCAAGGGGGCGCCGGCCGCTACGAGCAGTACTTC. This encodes CASSQGGAGRYEQYF.

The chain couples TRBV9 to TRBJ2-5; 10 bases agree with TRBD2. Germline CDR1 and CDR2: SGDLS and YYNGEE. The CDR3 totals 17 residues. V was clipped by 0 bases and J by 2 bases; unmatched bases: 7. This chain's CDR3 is CASSVVSGGNLQETQYF. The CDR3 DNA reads TGTGCCAGCAGCGTAGTTAGCGGGGGGAACCTTCAAGAGACCCAGTACTTC.

The CDR3 DNA follows: TGTGCCAGCAGCTTTCTTGCGGCGGATACTGAAGCTTTCTTT. Translating it yields CASSFLAADTEAFF. The chain combines TRBV5-6 with TRBJ1-1; D unclear. The V and J ends lost 2 bases and 5 bases respectively, with 13 bases between them. Germline V gene lookup returns CDR1 SGHDT and CDR2 YYEEEE. This CDR3 has 14 residues.

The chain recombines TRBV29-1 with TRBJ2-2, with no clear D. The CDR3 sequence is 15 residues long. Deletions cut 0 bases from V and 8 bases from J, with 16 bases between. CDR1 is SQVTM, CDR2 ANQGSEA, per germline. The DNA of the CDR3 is TGCAGCGTTGAAGATCGACGTCTAGGATCGGGGGAGCTGTTTTTT. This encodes CSVEDRRLGSGELFF.

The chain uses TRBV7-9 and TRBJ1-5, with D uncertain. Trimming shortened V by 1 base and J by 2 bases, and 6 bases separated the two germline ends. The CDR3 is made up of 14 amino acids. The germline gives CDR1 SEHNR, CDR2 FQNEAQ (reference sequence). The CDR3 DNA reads TGTGCCAGCAGCTTAGGACGGGGCAATCAGCCCCAGCATTTT. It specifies CASSLGRGNQPQHF. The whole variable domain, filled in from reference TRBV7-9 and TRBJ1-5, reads DTGVSQNPRHKITKRGQNVTFRCDPISEHNRLYWYRQTLGQGPEFLTYFQNEAQLEKSRLLSDRFSAERPKGSFSTLEIQRTEQGDSAMYLCASSLGRGNQPQHFGDGTRLSIL.

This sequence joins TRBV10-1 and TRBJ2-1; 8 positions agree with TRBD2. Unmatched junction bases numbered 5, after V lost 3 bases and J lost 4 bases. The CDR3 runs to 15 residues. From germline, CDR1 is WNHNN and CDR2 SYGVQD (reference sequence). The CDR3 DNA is TGCGCCAGCAGTGAAAGCGGGGGCCTTTACAATGAGCAGTTCTTC. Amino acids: CASSESGGLYNEQFF.

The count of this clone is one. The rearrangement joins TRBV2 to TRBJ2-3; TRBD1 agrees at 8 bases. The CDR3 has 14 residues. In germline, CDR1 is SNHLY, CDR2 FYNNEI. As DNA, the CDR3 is TGTGGCTACCGACAGGGGTTCCCCCCCGATACGCAGTATTTT. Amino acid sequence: CGYRQGFPPDTQYF. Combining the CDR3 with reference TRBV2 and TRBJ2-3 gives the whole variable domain EPEVTQTPSHQVTQMGQEVILRCVPISNHLYFYWYRQILGQKVEFLVSFYNNEISEKSEIFDDQFSVERPDGSNFTLKIRSTKLEDSAMYFCGYRQGFPPDTQYFGPGTRLTVL.

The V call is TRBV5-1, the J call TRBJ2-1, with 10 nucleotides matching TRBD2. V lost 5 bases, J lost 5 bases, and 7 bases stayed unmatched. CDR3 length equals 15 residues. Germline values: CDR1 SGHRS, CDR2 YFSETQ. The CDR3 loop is CASSLRTSGNNEQFF. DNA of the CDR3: TGCGCCAGCAGTCTTCGGACTAGCGGCAACAATGAGCAGTTCTTC.

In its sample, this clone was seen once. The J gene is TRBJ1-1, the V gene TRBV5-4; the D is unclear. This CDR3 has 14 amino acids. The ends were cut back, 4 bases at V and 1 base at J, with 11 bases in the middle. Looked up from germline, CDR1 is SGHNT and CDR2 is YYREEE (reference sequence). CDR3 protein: CASSLRQGNTEAFF. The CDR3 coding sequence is TGTGCCAGCAGCCTACGACAAGGGAACACTGAAGCTTTCTTT.